The 24 T cell receptor beta chains reported below all come from one sample, sequenced in a study of cytomegalovirus exposure and HLA in healthy donors. A multiplex PCR was run with 60 Vbeta primers and 13 Jbeta primers. TCRdb's table, derived via immunoSEQ multiplex PCR, lists solely in-frame clones and lacks some. The sample table sets out approximately 52,000 clones. Sequencing was carried out using PBMCs. These receptors were collected from a man in his forties or fifties in good health and CMV-seropositive.

The gene calls are TRBV11-2 and TRBJ1-6; tentatively, D is TRBD1 (6 bases). Germline assignment: CDR1 SGHAT and CDR2 FQNNGV. The CDR3 sequence is 15 residues long. Trimming took 2 bases from V and 10 from J, leaving 15 bases between them. The CDR3 loop reads CASSLPRGGSSPLHF. In DNA, the CDR3 is TGTGCCAGCAGCTTACCCCGAGGGGGTAGCTCACCCCTCCACTTT.

This chain connects TRBV6-1 to TRBJ2-7; 9 positions match TRBD2. V was clipped by 3 bases and J by 0 bases; unmatched bases: 6. CDR1 and CDR2 (germline): MNHNS, SASEGT. CDR3 length: 16 amino acids. CDR3 DNA sequence: TGTGCCAGCAGTGAGGGATTAGCGGGAGTCTCCTACGAGCAGTACTTC. Protein product: CASSEGLAGVSYEQYF.

The chain links TRBV7-2 to TRBJ2-2; 13 nucleotides match TRBD2. Germline trimming cut 6 bases from V and 5 bases from J; bases unmatched to any gene: 3. The CDR3 sequence is 15 residues long. Germline CDR1 and CDR2: SGHTA and FQGNSA. In DNA form, the CDR3 reads TGTGCCAGCAGTACTAGCGGGAGGGGAACCGGGGAGCTGTTTTTT. It is translated as CASSTSGRGTGELFF.

The rearrangement joins TRBV23-1 to TRBJ1-2; 8 bases align to TRBD1. TRBV23-1 is labeled an ORF, and its function is uncertain. V lost 6 bases, J lost 6 bases, and 6 bases stayed unmatched. CDR3 length: 13 amino acids. CDR3: CASRDREKDGYTF. In nucleotides, the CDR3 is TGCGCCAGCAGGGACAGGGAAAAGGATGGCTACACCTTC.

V and J are TRBV10-3 and TRBJ1-1, with no clear D. V was clipped by 4 bases and J by 1 base, with 7 bases between them. The CDR3 is 13 amino acids. Germline V CDR1 and CDR2: ENHRY, SYGVKD. CDR3 loop: CAISVPQNTEAFF. The CDR3 coding sequence is TGTGCCATCAGTGTCCCCCAGAACACTGAAGCTTTCTTT.

This sequence joins TRBV25-1 and TRBJ1-6; TRBD1 agrees at 7 bases. The germline V gene has CDR1 MGHDK and CDR2 SYGVNS. The CDR3 runs 14 residues. The ends lost 6 bases at V and 9 bases at J; junction bases unmatched: 8. CDR3 in amino acids: CASRDSTGFSPLHF. CDR3 coding DNA: TGTGCCAGCAGGGATTCGACAGGGTTTTCACCCCTCCACTTT.

The chain links TRBV9 to TRBJ1-6; the D is unclear. V lost 0 bases to trimming and J lost 7 bases, with 8 bases between them. CDR3 length: 14 amino acids. Germline assignment: CDR1 SGDLS and CDR2 YYNGEE. The CDR3 sequence: CASSVGATNSPLHF. The CDR3 DNA follows: TGTGCCAGCAGCGTAGGGGCGACCAATTCACCCCTCCACTTT.

The V gene is TRBV7-3, the J gene TRBJ2-3; 9 nucleotides match TRBD2. The ends lost 5 bases at V and 1 base at J; junction bases unmatched: 4. Germline-derived CDR1 and CDR2 are SGHTA and FQGTGA. The length of the CDR3 is 15 residues. CDR3 region: CASSRSGSRTDTQYF. As DNA, the CDR3 is TGTGCCAGCAGCCGTAGCGGGAGTCGCACAGATACGCAGTATTTT.

V is TRBV9 and J is TRBJ1-1; TRBD1 is a possible D gene (5 bases). The CDR3 is 15 residues long. Germline CDR1 is SGDLS and CDR2 is YYNGEE. V lost 1 base and J lost 4, with 14 bases in between. The CDR3 DNA follows: TGTGCCAGCAGCGTAATTCTCTCGGGGGGCACTGAAGCTTTCTTT. Translation: CASSVILSGGTEAFF.

The V call is TRBV13, the J call TRBJ1-5; a possible D gene is TRBD1 (5 bases). The CDR3 is 15 residues long. The germline CDR1 and CDR2 sequences are PRHDT and FYEKMQ (reference sequence). Trimming took off 2 bases at V and 6 bases at J, with 14 bases between the two ends. The CDR3 DNA reads TGTGCCAGCAGCTTAAGGGGATTCATCCCTCAGCCCCAGCATTTT. It specifies CASSLRGFIPQPQHF. The full variable domain, with the rest looked up from reference TRBV13 and TRBJ1-5, is AAGVIQSPRHLIKEKRETATLKCYPIPRHDTVYWYQQGPGQDPQFLISFYEKMQSDKGSIPDRFSAQQFSDYHSELNMSSLELGDSALYFCASSLRGFIPQPQHFGDGTRLSIL.

The chain is built from TRBV7-5 and TRBJ1-2; no DNA check was done on the table's D call, TRBD1. TRBV7-5 represents a pseudogene. This CDR3 contains 14 residues. CDR3 sequence: CARPLEGTGQGYTF. CDR3 bases: TGTGCCAGACCTTTAGAAGGGACAGGTCAGGGCTACACCTTC.

The chain combines TRBV20-1 with TRBJ1-2, with D hard to call. The CDR3 loop spans 11 amino acids. V lost 4 bases and J 4 bases, leaving 7 bases between the germline ends. Germline CDR1 reads DFQATT; CDR2 reads SNEGSKA (reference sequence). For the CDR3, the DNA is TGCAGTGCTAAGGCGGGCTATGGCTACACCTTC. Protein sequence: CSAKAGYGYTF.

This chain connects TRBV7-9 to TRBJ1-1; 10 bases agree with TRBD1. After removal of 1 base from V and 10 bases from J, the junction contained 6 bases not matched to a gene. Germline V gives CDR1 SEHNR, CDR2 FQNEAQ (reference sequence). This CDR3 region has 14 residues. The CDR3 protein is CASSLGDRGVRAFF. DNA for the CDR3: TGTGCCAGCAGCTTAGGGGACAGGGGCGTACGAGCTTTCTTT.

The chain combines TRBV6-6 with TRBJ2-1, with 8 bases fitting TRBD1. Losses at the gene ends were 5 bases for V and 10 bases for J; bases not matched to a gene: 16. Germline V CDR1 and CDR2: MNHNY, SVGAGI (reference sequence). The CDR3 has 16 amino acids. The CDR3 DNA is TGTGCCAGCAGTCCGCTCGACAGGGGTTCCACCCGGGAGCAGTTCTTC. The encoded protein is CASSPLDRGSTREQFF.

The chain employs TRBV28 and TRBJ1-2; D gene ambiguous. V gave up 8 bases and J gave up 9 bases, with 16 bases separating them. There are 12 residues in the CDR3. Germline CDR1 and CDR2: MDHEN and SYDVKM. The CDR3 loop is CASGWASVRYTF. The CDR3 bases are TGTGCCAGCGGTTGGGCCTCCGTGCGCTACACCTTC.

The chain recombines TRBV7-9 with TRBJ1-2; TRBD1 agrees at 7 bases. V lost 7 bases and J lost 2; bases outside the gene matches: 4. This CDR3 is 13 amino acids long. Germline values: CDR1 SEHNR, CDR2 FQNEAQ (reference sequence). DNA for the CDR3: TGTGCCAGCACCGCGGGACAGAACTATGGCTACACCTTC. Encoded protein: CASTAGQNYGYTF.

The chain couples TRBV6-1 to TRBJ2-3; 7 bases map to TRBD1. Trimming cost V 3 bases and J 9 bases; bases outside gene matches: 6. The CDR3 is made up of 13 amino acids. CDR1 is MNHNS, CDR2 SASEGT, per germline. The CDR3 sequence is CASSDSGQETQYF. DNA for the CDR3: TGTGCCAGCAGTGACTCCGGACAGGAAACGCAGTATTTT.

This rearrangement joins TRBV18 to TRBJ2-2; 9 nucleotides match TRBD1. CDR3 size: 16 residues. Germline CDR1 reads KGHSH; CDR2 reads LQKENI. V gave up 4 bases and J gave up 4 bases; unmatched junction bases: 7. The CDR3 DNA follows: TGTGCCAGCTCACTACGGACAGGGGAATCCACCGGGGAGCTGTTTTTT. The encoded protein is CASSLRTGESTGELFF.

This chain joins TRBV30 and TRBJ2-1, with 7 bases that match TRBD2. Germline lookup yields CDR1 GTSNPN and CDR2 SVGIG (reference sequence). CDR3 length equals 13 residues. V trimming: 8 bases; J trimming: 7 bases; junction bases outside the gene matches: 11. As DNA, the CDR3 is TGTGCCGGCGGGCAGCGGGGTCTGAATGAGCAGTTCTTC. Amino acids: CAGGQRGLNEQFF.

The V and J genes are TRBV19 and TRBJ2-1; possible D gene TRBD1, 6 bases. Deletions cut 3 bases from V and 4 bases from J, with 13 bases between. The CDR3 length is 15 residues. Looked up from germline, CDR1 is LNHDA and CDR2 is SQIVND (reference sequence). This CDR3 is CASSMWEQGYNEQFF. CDR3 nucleotides: TGTGCCAGTAGTATGTGGGAGCAGGGGTACAATGAGCAGTTCTTC.

On this clone itself: Distinct nucleotide sequences in the sample also encode this CDR3. The V call is TRBV7-2, the J call TRBJ1-1; D gene uncertain. V lost 3 bases, J lost 0 bases, and 8 bases lay in between. The CDR3 has 14 amino acids. Germline assignment: CDR1 SGHTA and CDR2 FQGNSA. In DNA, the CDR3 is TGTGCCAGCAGCTTGTGGACTGTGAACACTGAAGCTTTCTTT. Translation gives CASSLWTVNTEAFF.

The chain is built from TRBV5-1 and TRBJ1-6, with 9 bases lining up with TRBD1. The CDR3 has 16 residues. Germline CDR1 is SGHRS and CDR2 is YFSETQ. The trim removed 4 bases at V and 6 bases at J, leaving 8 bases unmatched. The CDR3 sequence is CASSRTGESANSPLHF. The DNA for the CDR3 is TGCGCCAGCAGCCGGACAGGGGAAAGTGCTAATTCACCCCTCCACTTT.

This chain connects TRBV4-2 to TRBJ1-5; D gene unclear. The V and J ends lost 0 bases and 0 bases respectively, with 9 bases between them. This CDR3 comprises 16 residues. From germline, CDR1 is LGHNA and CDR2 YNFKEQ. The CDR3 DNA is TGTGCCAGCAGCCAAGACAGGCAGCATAGCAATCAGCCCCAGCATTTT. Amino acids: CASSQDRQHSNQPQHF.

The chain carries TRBV11-1 and TRBJ2-3; 9 nucleotides line up with TRBD2. The germline CDR1 and CDR2 sequences are SGHAT and FQDESV (reference sequence). The CDR3 spans 15 residues. The V segment lost 3 bases and the J segment 4 bases; nucleotides outside the gene matches: 5. CDR3 region: CASSLGGRAPDTQYF. In DNA, the CDR3 is TGTGCCAGCAGCTTGGGCGGGAGGGCCCCAGATACGCAGTATTTT.